This T cell receptor beta chain was identified in a study of read filtering for tumor transcriptome and immune sequencing. Study details: IR-seq gave about 3.5 to 11 million TCR reads per sample; RNA-seq gave about 80 to 1,300.

Study results and limitations: Correlation between methods rose after single-read clonotypes were removed. Single-read clonotypes: roughly 81% of IR-seq clonotypes (approximately 4% of reads), about 75% of RNA-seq clonotypes (44.6% of reads). The CD138-negative fraction was mixed bone marrow immune cells, not pure T cells.

The library was built from 400 ng RNA with molecular barcoded adaptors for alpha/delta and beta/gamma chains. Using its own MiXCR run on the reads, TCRdb lists one record per CDR3 protein. The sample yields some 15,000 distinct CDR3 sequences, around 21% seen once. This CDR3 comprises 14 residues. Trimming shortened V by 4 bases and J by 4 bases, and 13 bases separated the two germline ends. Germline CDR1 is MNHEY and CDR2 is SVGEGT. This clonotype has a handful of counts. As yet, its antigen is unknown. This sequence originates from a donor aged 40 or older with multiple myeloma. Material for sequencing was a population of CD138-negative cells sorted from bone marrow. V gene TRBV6-2 or TRBV6-3 combines with J gene TRBJ1-2, with a tentative D call TRBD1 (5 bases). The CDR3 here is CASSSSGIRYGYTF. The CDR3 region has the DNA TGTGCCAGCAGTTCCTCAGGGATTCGCTATGGCTACACCTTC.